This TCR beta chain was documented in a study of blood T cell repertoires in COVID-19. Sequencing was performed with immunoSEQ multiplex PCR; in TCRdb, only in-frame clones are kept and a portion is missing. The sample consists of approximately 330,000 clones, 80% to 90% of them appearing once. CDR3 length equals 15 residues. CDR1 and CDR2 (germline): MNHEY, SVGAGI. V gave up 8 bases and J gave up 5 bases; unmatched junction bases: 11. The study recruited people aged about 18 to 89 years across roughly 25 US areas. Cohorts were based on clinical histories the participants reported. V is TRBV6-5 and J is TRBJ1-3, with 8 nucleotides matching TRBD1. Sequencing was performed on PBMCs or T cells enriched from blood (not recorded which). This clonotype was sampled from a woman aged 40 to 49 with acute COVID-19. The CDR3 DNA reads TGTGCCAGCTCCTCGATAGACAGGGGCAGAAACACCATATATTTT. As protein: CASSSIDRGRNTIYF.